The 8 T cell receptor beta chains given below trace back to one sample, sequenced in a study of a mutant IDH1 vaccine in newly diagnosed glioma. The table came from immunoSEQ multiplex PCR; TCRdb's copy has only in-frame clones and leaves some out. The table lists about 88,000 clones, roughly 87% of them singletons. Stated time point: baseline, week 1 (first vaccination visit). Treatment denoted: pre-vaccination baseline after standard-of-care therapy. The sequenced sample was PBMCs, obtained from a glioma patient treated with radiotherapy, temozolomide or both. Receptor source: a man aged 35-49 years with glioma. Some clones in this sample may be carry-over from other donors' samples.

The table lists this clone with a few counts. The chain carries TRBV11-2 and TRBJ2-1; TRBD1 aligns across 9 bases. Losses at the gene ends were 6 bases for V and 4 bases for J; bases not matched to a gene: 7. From germline, CDR1 is SGHAT and CDR2 FQNNGV. The CDR3 contains 15 residues. The DNA for the CDR3 is TGTGCCAGCAGATCCGGGACAGGGATATACAATGAGCAGTTCTTC. Translation: CASRSGTGIYNEQFF. The complete variable domain, with remaining parts taken from reference TRBV11-2 and TRBJ2-1, reads EAGVAQSPRYKIIEKRQSVAFWCNPISGHATLYWYQQILGQGPKLLIQFQNNGVVDDSQLPKDRFSAERLKGVDSTLKIQPAKLEDSAVYLCASRSGTGIYNEQFFGPGTRLTVL.

The chain uses TRBV4-2 and TRBJ1-2; tentatively, D is TRBD1 (6 bases). Germline lookup yields CDR1 LGHNA and CDR2 YNFKEQ. Trimming took off 2 bases at V and 1 base at J, with 17 bases between the two ends. This CDR3 is built from 17 residues. The CDR3 spells CASSQRPGHPYNYGYTF. The CDR3 DNA reads as TGTGCCAGCAGCCAAAGACCGGGACACCCATATAACTATGGCTACACCTTC.

Only a few counts were recorded for this clone. Sequence at one end of the junction differs from germline and may be a read error. This chain uses TRBV19 with TRBJ1-1; tentatively, D is TRBD1 (5 bases). CDR1 and CDR2 from the germline V gene are LNHDA and SQIVND (reference sequence). The CDR3 is made up of 14 amino acids. The chain's CDR3 is CASSIAQANAEAFF. The CDR3 DNA sequence: TGTGCCAGTAGTATAGCACAGGCGAACGCTGAAGCTTTCTTT. Supplemented by reference TRBV19 and TRBJ1-1, the full variable domain reads DGGITQSPKYLFRKEGQNVTLSCEQNLNHDAMYWYRQDPGQGLRLIYYSQIVNDFQKGDIAEGYSVSREKKESFPLTVTSAQKNPTAFYLCASSIAQANAEAFFGQGTRLTVV.

V is TRBV6-5 and J is TRBJ2-5; TRBD2 aligns across 7 bases. This CDR3 has 14 amino acids. The germline CDR1 and CDR2 sequences are MNHEY and SVGAGI. V shed 6 bases, J shed 5 bases, and the junction held 9 bases outside the gene matches. The CDR3 DNA reads TGTGCCAGCAGGTCCGAGGGACTAACGGAGACCCAGTACTTC. Its protein is CASRSEGLTETQYF.

This clone appeared a few times. The chain employs TRBV27 and TRBJ2-7; D not resolved. This CDR3 spans 13 amino acids. With 0 bases removed from V and 5 bases from J, the gap between germline ends came to 8 bases. Looked up from germline, CDR1 is MNHEY and CDR2 is SMNVEV (reference sequence). The DNA for the CDR3 is TGTGCCAGCAGTTTATCGTTGACCAACGAGCAGTACTTC. Protein sequence: CASSLSLTNEQYF.

In nucleotides, the CDR3 is TGTGCCAGCAGGGGGCGGGATACGCAGTATTTT. This translates into CASRGRDTQYF. The V gene is TRBV2, the J gene TRBJ2-3, with D tentatively TRBD1 (5 bases). This CDR3 is 11 amino acids long. Germline V gene data show CDR1 as SNHLY and CDR2 as FYNNEI. V was shortened by 6 bases and J by 6 bases, with 7 bases between the two germline ends. Variable domain in full (rest from reference TRBV2 and TRBJ2-3): EPEVTQTPSHQVTQMGQEVILRCVPISNHLYFYWYRQILGQKVEFLVSFYNNEISEKSEIFDDQFSVERPDGSNFTLKIRSTKLEDSAMYFCASRGRDTQYFGPGTRLTVL.

The chain uses TRBV30 and TRBJ1-5; no definite D call. This CDR3 comprises 13 residues. The V and J ends lost 0 bases and 8 bases respectively, with 11 bases between them. Germline V CDR1 and CDR2: GTSNPN, SVGIG (reference sequence). CDR3 bases: TGTGCCTGGAGTGTGGCCGAATCAGAGCCCCAGCATTTT. This gives the protein CAWSVAESEPQHF.

The chain has TRBV30 and TRBJ2-5; D perhaps matches TRBD2 (5 bases). Deletions cut 6 bases from V and 7 bases from J, with 18 bases between. The CDR3 contains 13 residues. CDR1 is GTSNPN, CDR2 SVGIG, per germline (reference sequence). The chain's CDR3 is CACPATDRGTQYF. The CDR3 coding sequence is TGTGCCTGCCCGGCGACCGACCGGGGGACCCAGTACTTC.